This TCR beta chain was captured in a study of shared clonotypes between healthy human individuals. Study findings and constraints: Relative to clonotypes present in all four donors, those not shared had lower generation probabilities. Donor scarcity curtailed the genetic and exposure-history diversity represented herein.

This clone was observed a few times. Antigen specificity is unknown. Nashville, Tennessee was home to all donors, each a Caucasian adult. This CDR3 spans 16 amino acids. Deletions cut 2 bases from V and 0 bases from J, with 11 bases between. Germline CDR1 reads MNHNS; CDR2 reads SASEGT. Clones were read by immunoSEQ multiplex PCR, and TCRdb kept only the in-frame ones, dropping some. This repertoire shows approximately 1,000,000 clones, 70% to 80% found once; its top ten account for over 0.8%. The clonotype comes from a man in his late teens or twenties in good health. Some clones in this sample may be carry-over from other donors' samples. Material: memory CD4+ T cells from PBMCs. Subset of the sample: CD45RA-negative fraction. The chain recombines TRBV6-1 with TRBJ2-1; TRBD1 might be the D (6 bases). The CDR3 DNA sequence: TGTGCCAGCAGTGAAATTGGACAGAGCTCCTACAATGAGCAGTTCTTC. Protein: CASSEIGQSSYNEQFF.